The present T cell receptor (beta chain) was sequenced within a study of T cell repertoires in cytomegalovirus infection. As for the study in general: It can be stated that public TCR beta signatures indicated CMV infection as well as a matching HLA type. Whole-study findings and limits: Within the response measured ex vivo, HLA-C-restricted CMV-specific TCR beta clonotypes were dominant.

Trimming took off 7 bases at V and 7 bases at J, with 14 bases between the two ends. CDR3 length: 12 residues. Germline CDR1 and CDR2: SGDLS and YYNGEE. In the case of this clonotype: Its specificity is unknown.

TCRdb analysed the reads with MiXCR anew, one entry per CDR3 protein. This sample has around 710,000 distinct CDR3 sequences, with 25% to 35% found just once. Sequencing used cultured CD8+ T cells from PBMCs, obtained from culture after CMV antigen stimulation. The chain couples TRBV9 to TRBJ1-2, with TRBD1 as a possible D gene (5 bases). The source of this sequence is a human donor in good health (CMV status not recorded). Some clones in this sample may be carry-over from other donors' samples. The CDR3 DNA is TGTGCCAGCCACCAACGGGGCCCTGGCTACACCTTC. It yields the protein CASHQRGPGYTF.